This T cell receptor (beta chain) was obtained from a study of T cell repertoires in cytomegalovirus infection. Study at large: HLA-B-restricted CMV epitopes that are well studied, plus recently identified HLA-C-restricted ones, were used by the study.

Study-level points and caveats: Adding up the frequency of public TCR beta families identified people who carried CMV plus the relevant HLA.

Via MiXCR, TCRdb re-called the reads, giving one row per CDR3 protein. The sample lists 110,000 or so distinct CDR3 sequences, under 35% occurring once. A remark on this clonotype: What it binds is not known.

The clonotype originates from a human donor in good health (CMV status not recorded). Some clones in this sample may be carry-over from other donors' samples. The source material was CD8+ T cells from cultured PBMCs, sampled from culture after CMV antigen stimulation.

The CDR3 DNA sequence: TGTGCCTCCGGGGTTGGTTACGAGCAGTACTTC. Translating gives CASGVGYEQYF. The V call is TRBV27, the J call TRBJ2-7; a weak D match, TRBD2 (5 bases). The CDR3 contains 11 residues. CDR1 is MNHEY, CDR2 SMNVEV, per germline (reference sequence). With 11 bases removed from V and 4 bases from J, the gap between germline ends came to 12 bases.